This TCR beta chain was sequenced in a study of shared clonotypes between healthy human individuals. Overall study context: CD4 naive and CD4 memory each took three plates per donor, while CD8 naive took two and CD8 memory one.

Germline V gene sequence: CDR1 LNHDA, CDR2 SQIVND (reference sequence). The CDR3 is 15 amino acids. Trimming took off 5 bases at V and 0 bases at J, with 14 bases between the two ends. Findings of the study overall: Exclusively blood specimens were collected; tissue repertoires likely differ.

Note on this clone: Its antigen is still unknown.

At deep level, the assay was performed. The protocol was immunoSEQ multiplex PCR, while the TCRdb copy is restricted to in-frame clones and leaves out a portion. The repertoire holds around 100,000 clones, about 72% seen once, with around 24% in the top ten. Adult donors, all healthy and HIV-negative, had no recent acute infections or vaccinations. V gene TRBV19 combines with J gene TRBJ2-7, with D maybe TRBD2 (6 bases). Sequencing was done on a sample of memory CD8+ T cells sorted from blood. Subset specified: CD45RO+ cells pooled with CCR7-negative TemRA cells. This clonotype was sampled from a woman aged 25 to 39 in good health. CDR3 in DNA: TGTGCCAGTAGTGGGCGGACTATAGACTCCTACGAGCAGTACTTC. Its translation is CASSGRTIDSYEQYF.